This is a list of T cell receptor beta chains from one sample in a study of radiotherapy plus CTLA-4 blockade in lung cancer. Profiling relied on immunoSEQ multiplex PCR, and the TCRdb table lists in-frame clones only, not all of them. The data hold 24,000 or so clones, with roughly 70% observed a single time. Sequenced material: peripheral blood, taken from a patient treated with radiotherapy plus ipilimumab. These receptors all stem from a human donor with non-small cell lung cancer whose response to radiotherapy plus ipilimumab could not be evaluated. Both conserved end residues are part of each CDR3. D genes are given only for firm matches. The listing skips clone size in some rows; elsewhere it reads once, few, many or a size class.

abundance,d_gene,v_gene,CDR3aa
.,TRBD2,TRBV7-8,CASSLGIGVAGGPEDTQYF
.,.,TRBV7-3,CASSAGTAGEQYF
.,.,TRBV19,CASSRAATQYF
.,TRBD2,TRBV5-1,CASSLGLASYNEQFF
.,TRBD2,TRBV11-3,CASSLGLAGGRGNTGELFF
.,.,TRBV11-2,CASSHYGIAYEQYF
few,TRBD1,TRBV5-6,CASNRQGNSGNTIYF
.,.,TRBV12-5,CASARTENQPQHF
.,.,TRBV18,CASSPFKEANEKLFF
.,TRBD2,TRBV2,CASSASRLAAGTRTDTQYF
.,.,TRBV18,CASSLGGRGYTF
medium-sized,TRBD1,TRBV10-2,CASSEFLLGQGHHEQYF
.,TRBD1,TRBV2,CASSSNTGDYGYTF
.,TRBD2,TRBV7-8,CASRSRLAGFTDTQYF
.,.,TRBV6-5,CASSYGRGNYGYTF
.,.,TRBV29-1,CSVIRGDEQYF